The 24 T cell receptor beta chains in this list originate from one sample, sequenced in a study of beta chain features in type 1 diabetes. The whole isolated RNA underwent reverse transcription, so sequencing captured expressed TCRB transcripts. Assay used: immunoSEQ multiplex PCR; TCRdb lists only in-frame clones, some missing. The sample has about 230,000 clones; 7.5% to 10% are singletons. The source material was naive CD4+ T cells from blood. The receptors stem from a woman in her late teens or twenties in good health.

The chain carries TRBV7-6 and TRBJ1-5; TRBD1 is a possible D gene (5 bases). Trimming took 1 base from V and 5 from J, leaving 12 bases between them. The CDR3 extends over 15 amino acids. The germline CDR1 and CDR2 sequences are SGHVS and FNYEAQ. CDR3 region: CASSLDPGSYQPQHF. For the CDR3, the DNA is TGTGCCAGCAGCTTAGACCCAGGGTCCTATCAGCCCCAGCATTTT.

V and J are TRBV30 and TRBJ1-5; possible D gene TRBD1, 6 bases. Germline V gene sequence: CDR1 GTSNPN, CDR2 SVGIG (reference sequence). V lost 1 base to trimming and J lost 7 bases, with 11 bases between them. The length of the CDR3 is 13 residues. The CDR3 DNA is TGTGCCTGGAGTGCGGGGGGCGGGCAGCCCCAGCATTTT. This codes for CAWSAGGGQPQHF. The whole variable domain, filled in from reference TRBV30 and TRBJ1-5, reads SQTIHQWPATLVQPVGSPLSLECTVEGTSNPNLYWYRQAAGRGLQLLFYSVGIGQISSEVPQNLSASRPQDRQFILSSKKLLLSDSGFYLCAWSAGGGQPQHFGDGTRLSIL.

This clone was seen more than once but under ten times. This chain uses TRBV19 with TRBJ2-3; 13 bases fit TRBD2. This CDR3 comprises 16 residues. CDR1 and CDR2 from the germline V gene are LNHDA and SQIVND (reference sequence). V was pared by 1 base and J by 7 bases, with 5 bases of the junction left unmatched. CDR3 in amino acids: CASSIGTSGSLNTQYF. CDR3 in DNA: TGTGCCAGTAGTATAGGGACTAGCGGGAGTTTAAATACGCAGTATTTT.

A few counts support this clone. This chain uses TRBV6-6 with TRBJ2-3, with 9 bases fitting TRBD1. Germline V gene sequence: CDR1 MNHNY, CDR2 SVGAGI (reference sequence). The CDR3 contains 15 residues. J gave up 5 bases and V 5 bases, and 8 bases lay outside the gene matches. The CDR3 region has the DNA TGTGCCAGCAGTACTCCCGGGACAGGGAGAGATACGCAGTATTTT. This encodes CASSTPGTGRDTQYF.

The chain couples TRBV14 to TRBJ2-1; D gene unclear. There are 15 residues in the CDR3. V lost 4 bases and J 4 bases, leaving 14 bases between the germline ends. The germline CDR1 and CDR2 sequences are SGHDN and FVKESK. The CDR3 sequence: CASSPFELIYNEQFF. The DNA for the CDR3 is TGTGCCAGCAGCCCTTTTGAGCTCATATACAATGAGCAGTTCTTC.

A few counts support this clone. The rearrangement links TRBV11-2 to TRBJ2-5, with 7 bases fitting TRBD1. Germline V gene data show CDR1 as SGHAT and CDR2 as FQNNGV. V lost 4 bases, J lost 6 bases, and 5 bases stayed unmatched. This CDR3 comprises 13 residues. The CDR3 protein is CASSYTGAQTQYF. The CDR3 coding sequence is TGTGCCAGCAGCTACACAGGGGCCCAGACCCAGTACTTC.

This clone was recorded a few times. Here the CDR3 reads CASSVFRDTQYF. The DNA of the CDR3 is TGTGCCAGCAGCGTATTCCGAGATACGCAGTATTTT. V gene TRBV9 combines with J gene TRBJ2-3; D call uncertain. CDR1 SGDLS and CDR2 YYNGEE come from the germline V gene. CDR3 length: 12 residues. V was clipped by 1 base and J by 5 bases, with 5 bases between them.

The rearrangement joins TRBV13 to TRBJ2-1, with 9 bases fitting TRBD2. In germline, CDR1 is PRHDT, CDR2 FYEKMQ (reference sequence). V lost 2 bases, J lost 4 bases, and 15 bases stayed unmatched. CDR3 size: 19 residues. CDR3 sequence: CASSLYSWAGGSTYNEQFF. In DNA form, the CDR3 reads TGTGCCAGCAGCTTATATAGTTGGGCGGGGGGGAGTACGTACAATGAGCAGTTCTTC.

This clone was counted between two and nine times. The V and J genes are TRBV5-1 and TRBJ2-7, with a tentative D call TRBD1 (6 bases). Per germline, CDR1 SGHRS and CDR2 YFSETQ. The CDR3 is 13 amino acids. V was pared by 4 bases and J by 1 base, with 9 bases between. Written as DNA, the CDR3 is TGCGCCAGCAGCAAAACAGGGTCCTACGAGCAGTACTTC. Its translation: CASSKTGSYEQYF.

The gene calls are TRBV5-4 and TRBJ1-5; D is undetermined. CDR1 SGHNT and CDR2 YYREEE come from the germline V gene (reference sequence). V dropped 0 bases and J dropped 6 bases, with 16 bases sitting between them. CDR3 size: 16 residues. CDR3 amino acids: CASSLGGDGRGQPQHF. The CDR3 nucleotides read TGTGCCAGCAGCTTGGGGGGAGACGGGAGAGGTCAGCCCCAGCATTTT. Using reference TRBV5-4 and TRBJ1-5 for the parts outside the CDR3, the full variable domain is ETGVTQSPTHLIKTRGQQVTLRCSSQSGHNTVSWYQQALGQGPQFIFQYYREEENGRGNFPPRFSGLQFPNYSSELNVNALELDDSALYLCASSLGGDGRGQPQHFGDGTRLSIL.

V and J are TRBV7-9 and TRBJ2-2, with D possibly being TRBD2 (5 bases). The CDR3 sequence is 15 residues long. In germline, CDR1 is SEHNR, CDR2 FQNEAQ (reference sequence). V was clipped by 7 bases and J by 2 bases, with 14 bases between them. The CDR3 nucleotides read TGTGCCAGCACCCCCGCGAGGGTTAACACCGGGGAGCTGTTTTTT. Residues: CASTPARVNTGELFF.

The V call is TRBV9, the J call TRBJ1-2, with D possibly TRBD1 on 5 matching bases. This CDR3 comprises 15 residues. The germline V and J ends were trimmed by 3 bases and 8 bases, with 20 bases remaining between them. CDR1 SGDLS and CDR2 YYNGEE come from the germline V gene. CDR3 in DNA: TGTGCCAGCAGCGACTGGACACCCCAGCAGGAAGGCTACACCTTC. Translating it yields CASSDWTPQQEGYTF.

V usage is TRBV19 and J usage is TRBJ2-4; 8 bases are a match to TRBD1. The V gene's germline CDR1 is LNHDA and CDR2 SQIVND (reference sequence). The CDR3 length is 14 residues. V lost 5 bases, J lost 8 bases, and 8 bases stayed unmatched. Here the CDR3 DNA reads TGTGCCAGTAGTCAAGACAGGGGCCGGTACATTCAGTACTTC. Residues: CASSQDRGRYIQYF.

The chain recombines TRBV7-6 with TRBJ2-1, with TRBD1 identical over 10 bases. This CDR3 region has 14 residues. V trimming: 5 bases; J trimming: 8 bases; junction bases outside the gene matches: 6. Germline V gene sequence: CDR1 SGHVS, CDR2 FNYEAQ. The CDR3 reads CASSPPGQGYEQFF. Written as DNA, the CDR3 is TGTGCCAGCAGCCCACCGGGACAGGGGTATGAGCAGTTCTTC.

This clone occurred a few times. The rearrangement joins TRBV7-9 to TRBJ1-4, with D hard to call. V shed 5 bases and J shed 8 bases, with 15 bases lying between them. Germline V lookup: CDR1 SEHNR, CDR2 FQNEAQ (reference sequence). The CDR3 has 14 residues. In DNA, the CDR3 is TGTGCCAGCAGCCTGATGACGGGAGACGAAAAACTGTTTTTT. Translating it yields CASSLMTGDEKLFF.

The chain links TRBV5-4 to TRBJ2-7, with 14 bases aligning to TRBD2. V dropped 4 bases and J dropped 7; count of bases not matched to a gene: 10. CDR3 size: 16 residues. Germline V gene sequence: CDR1 SGHNT, CDR2 YYREEE (reference sequence). CDR3 sequence: CASSMGLAGEPSEQYF. CDR3 bases: TGTGCCAGCAGCATGGGACTAGCGGGGGAGCCATCTGAGCAGTACTTC.

The chain recombines TRBV5-1 with TRBJ2-7; 11 bases are a match to TRBD1. Germline V gene data show CDR1 as SGHRS and CDR2 as YFSETQ. V gave up 5 bases and J gave up 7 bases; unmatched junction bases: 5. This CDR3 is built from 13 residues. CDR3 region: CASRGQGVEEQYF. The CDR3, as DNA: TGCGCCAGCAGGGGACAGGGGGTAGAGGAGCAGTACTTC. Looking up the rest from reference TRBV5-1 and TRBJ2-7 gives the full variable domain: KAGVTQTPRYLIKTRGQQVTLSCSPISGHRSVSWYQQTPGQGLQFLFEYFSETQRNKGNFPGRFSGRQFSNSRSEMNVSTLELGDSALYLCASRGQGVEEQYFGPGTRLTVT.

This sequence joins TRBV5-1 and TRBJ2-3; 7 bases are shared with TRBD1. V was pared by 4 bases and J by 3 bases, with 5 bases of the junction left unmatched. Germline V gene data show CDR1 as SGHRS and CDR2 as YFSETQ. The CDR3 is 14 amino acids. The CDR3 sequence: CASSPGQETDTQYF. DNA for the CDR3: TGCGCCAGCAGCCCAGGACAGGAGACAGATACGCAGTATTTT.

This clone was seen a few times. This chain links TRBV5-1 with TRBJ2-7, with 9 bases identical to TRBD2. Germline V gene data show CDR1 as SGHRS and CDR2 as YFSETQ. This CDR3 comprises 15 residues. V trimming: 3 bases; J trimming: 0 bases; junction bases outside the gene matches: 4. This CDR3 reads CASSSTSGYSYEQYF. The CDR3 coding sequence is TGCGCCAGCAGCTCGACTAGCGGATACTCCTACGAGCAGTACTTC. Complete variable domain (other parts from reference TRBV5-1 and TRBJ2-7): KAGVTQTPRYLIKTRGQQVTLSCSPISGHRSVSWYQQTPGQGLQFLFEYFSETQRNKGNFPGRFSGRQFSNSRSEMNVSTLELGDSALYLCASSSTSGYSYEQYFGPGTRLTVT.

This chain uses TRBV5-1 with TRBJ2-5; 11 positions agree with TRBD2. CDR3 length: 14 residues. The V segment lost 4 bases and the J segment 3 bases; nucleotides outside the gene matches: 2. CDR1 is SGHRS and CDR2 is YFSETQ in the germline V gene. This CDR3 is CASSPGLAEETQYF. CDR3 in DNA: TGCGCCAGCAGCCCGGGACTAGCGGAAGAGACCCAGTACTTC.

The rearrangement uses TRBV6-1 and TRBJ2-7; TRBD1 is a possible D gene (6 bases). Per the germline V gene, CDR1 is MNHNS and CDR2 is SASEGT. Trimming pared 3 bases from V and 1 base from J, leaving 10 bases between. The CDR3 extends over 14 amino acids. This CDR3 reads CASSEMDSSYEQYF. CDR3 bases: TGTGCCAGCAGTGAGATGGACAGTTCCTACGAGCAGTACTTC.

About this clone: The sample has other DNA sequences that encode this CDR3 too. This chain joins TRBV18 and TRBJ1-1; D not certain. Germline assignment: CDR1 KGHSH and CDR2 LQKENI. V was clipped by 0 bases and J by 4 bases, with 9 bases between them. CDR3 length: 14 amino acids. The CDR3 sequence is CASSPPSRSTEAFF. DNA of the CDR3: TGTGCCAGCTCACCACCTTCGAGAAGCACTGAAGCTTTCTTT. Full variable domain (missing parts from reference TRBV18 and TRBJ1-1): NAGVMQNPRHLVRRRGQEARLRCSPMKGHSHVYWYRQLPEEGLKFMVYLQKENIIDESGMPKERFSAEFPKEGPSILRIQQVVRGDSAAYFCASSPPSRSTEAFFGQGTRLTVV.

The rearrangement joins TRBV6-1 to TRBJ2-2; no clear D. The V gene lost 4 bases and the J gene lost 4 bases, with 7 bases spanning the gap. The CDR3 runs 13 residues. Germline loops: CDR1 MNHNS, CDR2 SASEGT. The CDR3 DNA sequence: TGTGCCAGCAGTGGGCTTTTCACCGGGGAGCTGTTTTTT. Translating it yields CASSGLFTGELFF.

The sample holds a few counts of this clone. The DNA for the CDR3 is TGTGCCAGCAGGCGGACAGGGGTCCTCTACGAGCAGTACTTC. This encodes CASRRTGVLYEQYF. The chain uses TRBV7-2 and TRBJ2-7; 9 bases are a match to TRBD1. V was pared by 6 bases and J by 3 bases, with 6 bases of the junction left unmatched. Germline V lookup: CDR1 SGHTA, CDR2 FQGNSA. The CDR3 is 14 amino acids. Full variable domain (outside the CDR3, taken from reference TRBV7-2 and TRBJ2-7): GAGVSQSPSNKVTEKGKDVELRCDPISGHTALYWYRQSLGQGLEFLIYFQGNSAPDKSGLPSDRFSAERTGGSVSTLTIQRTQQEDSAVYLCASRRTGVLYEQYFGPGTRLTVT.